This T cell receptor (beta chain) was observed in a study of tumour-infiltrating T cells in Burkitt lymphoma. This clone came up a few times. Sequencing used immunoSEQ multiplex PCR; TCRdb keeps in-frame clones, though not all of them. Among approximately 2,200 clones, about 15% were seen once, and the ten largest hold 9.5% to 13%. CDR3 length equals 12 residues. The germline V gene encodes CDR1 SEHNR and CDR2 FQNEAQ (reference sequence). The V gene lost 1 base and the J gene lost 12 bases, with 10 bases spanning the gap. Sequenced material: tumor tissue. The chain links TRBV7-9 to TRBJ2-1; D call uncertain. This receptor was obtained from a human donor with Burkitt lymphoma. The DNA for the CDR3 is TGTGCCAGCAGCTTAGAGAGTAGGTGGCAGTTCTTC. Its translation is CASSLESRWQFF.